Detailed here is one TCR beta chain. Its specific antigen is unknown. Per-base qualities were not stored, and no clone one base away is much larger. The sample belongs to a study of CD8 T cells in Susac syndrome (dated by TCRdb to between 2017 and 2020). Context from the whole study: Among the Susac syndrome patients who were sequenced, clinically active disease was present in six and clinical remission was observed in about eight. At blood withdrawal, Susac syndrome patients were therapy-naive, treated with corticosteroids (with IVIg additionally given to some), or treated with IVIg alone. The study used repertoire sequencing to test whether antigen drove CD8+ T cell activation and differentiation in Susac syndrome.

Peripheral blood CD8+ and CD4+ T cells from healthy donors, Susac syndrome patients and multiple sclerosis patients were profiled by high-throughput TCR beta sequencing. Recently defined diagnostic criteria for definite or probable disease were met by the Susac syndrome patients. CD8+ TEMRA cells were enriched by FACS, while bulk CD8+ and CD4+ T cells were purified by magnetic negative isolation. Blood was collected in EDTA tubes and processed within 24 hours, with PBMCs isolated through density gradient centrifugation. PBMCs destined for TCR sequencing were cryopreserved in liquid nitrogen and later thawed in a 37 °C water bath. The sorted or isolated CD4+, CD8+ and CD8+ TEMRA cells had a purity of 90% or higher. Study-level results and caveats: The number of individuals in the TCR sequencing and HLA analysis was recognized as being relatively small. In the CD4+ T cell repertoire of Susac syndrome patients, clonal expansion was not detected.

RNA was extracted using the RNeasy kit, and about 0.5 to 1 microgram was reverse transcribed with random hexamers. The immunoSEQ multiplex PCR assay, which covers 54 Vbeta and 13 Jbeta segments, was used to amplify TCR beta CDR3 regions. Bias from PCR amplification was corrected by using a synthetic template baseline for primer optimization and for computational correction. On the authors' methods: Reads were annotated to V, D and J genes according to IMGT and were analyzed with immunoSEQ Analyzer, with only productive sequences retained. To calculate clonality, Shannon entropy was normalized by log2 of the number of productive unique sequences and then subtracted from one. Public and private clones were assessed among the 100 most prevalent clones of each patient and control. A clone was defined as Susac-specific if it was absent from the healthy and MS cohorts, from some 1,100 published viral clones and from other ImmuneACCESS disease sequences. TCRdb trimmed the raw reads at Q25, called clones with MiXCR and kept productive beta chains. One record per CDR3 amino acid sequence lists the most common genes and DNA. The V and J calls follow TCRdb's processing rather than the paper's. The sample records about 210,000 distinct CDR3 sequences, 94% of which are singletons. In total, the top ten clones hold over 0.15% of the sample.

Sequences MNHNS (CDR1) and SASEGT (CDR2) are obtained from the germline V gene. Spanning cysteine to phenylalanine, the CDR3 consists of 14 amino acids. Only the CDR3 DNA stays, 42 bases, in frame from base 1. V is shortened by 3 bases, J by 3 bases, and the region joining them spans 10 bases. The receptor was derived from a human donor with Susac syndrome. Recombination joined TRBV6-1 with TRBJ2-3; no D gene call is confident. Sequenced input: CD4+ T cells from PBMCs. The DNA reads as follows: TGTGCCAGCAGTGATAGATGGGAAACAGATACGCAGTATTTT. Its amino acids are CASSDRWETDTQYF.